A selection of T cell receptor beta chains follows, all from one sample in a study of blood T cell repertoires in COVID-19. Clones were read by immunoSEQ multiplex PCR, and TCRdb kept only the in-frame ones, dropping some. Here the sample spans about 140,000 clones, 70% to 80% being singletons. The sequencing input was peripheral blood. These receptors all stem from a man between 50 and 59 years old with acute or convalescent COVID-19. CDR3s include the opening cysteine and the closing phenylalanine or tryptophan. D genes are given only for firm matches. Only part of the rows carry a size: once, few, many, or a class if the clone is expanded.

D	size	V	J	CDR3	DNA
-	-	TRBV27	TRBJ2-3	CASSLSGLGADTQYF	TGTGCCAGCAGTTTATCCGGCCTGGGCGCAGATACGCAGTATTTT
-	-	TRBV2	TRBJ1-3	CASSLGVGAGNTIYF	TGTGCCAGCAGTCTGGGAGTTGGAGCTGGAAACACCATATATTTT
-	-	TRBV4-1	TRBJ2-7	CASSQGGALSYEQYF	TGCGCCAGCAGCCAAGGCGGGGCGCTTTCCTACGAGCAGTACTTC
-	-	TRBV7-9	TRBJ2-2	CASSFVQAGPNTGELFF	TGTGCCAGCAGCTTTGTGCAGGCGGGGCCGAACACCGGGGAGCTGTTTTTT
-	-	TRBV6-5	TRBJ1-2	CASSSTVKLYGYTF	TGTGCCAGCAGTTCGACAGTTAAACTCTATGGCTACACCTTC
-	-	TRBV5-1	TRBJ1-1	CASSLWYGGNTEAFF	TGCGCCAGCAGCTTGTGGTACGGGGGGAACACTGAAGCTTTCTTT
TRBD1	-	TRBV29-1	TRBJ1-1	CSAGDRGNTEAFF	TGCAGCGCCGGGGACAGGGGAAACACTGAAGCTTTCTTT
-	-	TRBV3-1/TRBV3-2	TRBJ2-2	CASSQQMNTGELFF	TGTGCCAGCAGCCAACAGATGAACACCGGGGAGCTGTTTTTT
-	-	TRBV3-1/TRBV3-2	TRBJ1-1	CASSPRRDTEAFF	TGTGCCAGCAGCCCGCGCAGGGACACTGAAGCTTTCTTT
-	few	TRBV27	TRBJ1-3	CASSLVGSPGNTIYF	TGTGCCAGCAGTTTAGTAGGGAGCCCTGGAAACACCATATATTTT
-	many	TRBV9	TRBJ1-4	CASSAAQGRGNEKLFF	TGTGCCAGCAGCGCCGCCCAGGGGCGGGGGAATGAAAAACTGTTTTTT
-	-	TRBV3-1/TRBV3-2	TRBJ2-3	CASSQDSGGGTDTQYF	TGTGCCAGCAGCCAAGATTCCGGCGGGGGCACAGATACGCAGTATTTT
-	-	TRBV30	TRBJ1-4	CAWSQGREKLFF	TGTGCCTGGAGTCAGGGCCGGGAAAAACTGTTTTTT
-	-	TRBV7-2	TRBJ2-5	CASSPRKTREETQYF	TGTGCCAGCAGCCCCCGTAAGACCCGGGAGGAGACCCAGTACTTC
-	-	TRBV3-1/TRBV3-2	TRBJ1-2	CASSQGITGYGYTF	TGTGCCAGCAGCCAAGGTATCACGGGCTATGGCTACACCTTC
-	-	TRBV9	TRBJ1-2	CASSPFPGDGYTF	TGTGCCAGCAGCCCCTTTCCAGGGGACGGCTACACCTTC
-	-	TRBV12-3/TRBV12-4	TRBJ2-2	CASRLIPPGELFF	TGTGCCAGCAGACTCATTCCCCCCGGGGAGCTGTTTTTT
-	-	TRBV28	TRBJ2-2	CASSLWRGLTGELFF	TGTGCCAGCAGTTTATGGCGGGGGCTCACCGGGGAGCTGTTTTTT
TRBD1	-	TRBV3-1/TRBV3-2	TRBJ2-4	CASSQEWTGVKNIQYF	TGTGCCAGCAGCCAAGAGTGGACAGGCGTAAAAAACATTCAGTACTTC
TRBD2	-	TRBV13	TRBJ2-1	CASRFRAGGRNEQFF	TGTGCCAGCAGGTTCCGGGCGGGGGGGCGCAATGAGCAGTTCTTC
-	-	TRBV18	TRBJ2-3	CASSMAVSDTQYF	TGTGCCAGCTCAATGGCGGTTTCAGATACGCAGTATTTT
TRBD1	-	TRBV5-1	TRBJ1-1	CASSPTGGRTEAFF	TGCGCCAGCAGCCCAACAGGGGGACGCACTGAAGCTTTCTTT
TRBD1	-	TRBV3-1/TRBV3-2	TRBJ1-2	CASSRKRTGGGYGYTF	TGTGCCAGCAGCCGGAAGAGAACAGGGGGCGGCTATGGCTACACCTTC
-	-	TRBV5-1	TRBJ2-5	CASSFMETQYF	TGCGCCAGCAGCTTCATGGAGACCCAGTACTTC
-	few	TRBV18	TRBJ2-2	CASSPNPGSTGELFF	TGTGCCAGCTCACCAAATCCGGGGAGCACCGGGGAGCTGTTTTTT
-	-	TRBV24-1	TRBJ2-1	CATSDLSVSGNEQFF	TGTGCCACCAGTGATTTGAGCGTTTCTGGGAATGAGCAGTTCTTC
TRBD2	-	TRBV5-4	TRBJ2-3	CASSLVAGGITDTQYF	TGTGCCAGCAGTTTGGTAGCGGGGGGGATCACAGATACGCAGTATTTT
-	-	TRBV11-3	TRBJ1-1	CASSFQGEDTEAFF	TGTGCCAGCAGCTTCCAAGGGGAGGACACTGAAGCTTTCTTT
-	-	TRBV22-1	TRBJ1-4	CPGSARENEKLFF	TGTCCTGGGAGCGCACGAGAGAATGAAAAACTGTTTTTT
TRBD2	-	TRBV3-1/TRBV3-2	TRBJ2-7	CASRNSGAAYEQYF	TGTGCCAGCCGGAACAGCGGGGCGGCCTACGAGCAGTACTTC
-	-	TRBV12-3/TRBV12-4	TRBJ2-5	CASSPQRKETQYF	TGTGCCAGCAGTCCCCAGAGGAAAGAGACCCAGTACTTC
-	few	TRBV5-6	TRBJ1-2	CASSPEGPRYGYTF	TGTGCCAGCAGCCCTGAGGGTCCGAGGTATGGCTACACCTTC
-	few	TRBV11-3	TRBJ2-1	CASSLDRLGSSYNEQFF	TGTGCCAGCAGCTTAGATCGGTTAGGGAGCTCCTACAATGAGCAGTTCTTC
TRBD1	-	TRBV10-2	TRBJ1-2	CASSDTDRVGGYTF	TGCGCCAGCAGTGACACGGACAGGGTTGGCGGCTACACCTTC
TRBD1	-	TRBV28	TRBJ2-2	CASTDRGQGGELFF	TGTGCCAGCACAGACAGGGGGCAAGGCGGGGAGCTGTTTTTT
TRBD1	-	TRBV19	TRBJ1-4	CASSSRTGEEKLFF	TGTGCCAGTAGTTCCCGGACAGGGGAAGAAAAACTGTTTTTT
TRBD1	few	TRBV5-1	TRBJ1-1	CASSWTGQGAAEAFF	TGCGCCAGCAGCTGGACGGGACAGGGGGCCGCTGAAGCTTTCTTT
TRBD1	-	TRBV19	TRBJ1-5	CASTLDRGRSNQPQHF	TGTGCCAGTACCTTGGACAGGGGAAGAAGCAATCAGCCCCAGCATTTT
-	-	TRBV7-9	TRBJ1-2	CASSLFISSYGYTF	TGTGCCAGCAGCCTCTTTATTTCTAGCTATGGCTACACCTTC
TRBD1	-	TRBV6-5	TRBJ1-1	CASRRQGADTEAFF	TGTGCCAGCAGGAGACAGGGGGCAGACACTGAAGCTTTCTTT
-	-	TRBV7-8	TRBJ1-6	CASSLGAGSRSPLHF	TGTGCCAGCAGCTTAGGTGCGGGTTCGAGATCACCCCTCCACTTT
TRBD2	-	TRBV3-1/TRBV3-2	TRBJ2-3	CASSQDGTSGDPSTDTQYF	TGTGCCAGCAGCCAAGATGGGACTAGCGGGGACCCGAGCACAGATACGCAGTATTTT